This is a list of T cell receptor beta chains from one sample in a study of T cells in Graves' hyperthyroidism and ophthalmopathy. A single record per CDR3 protein comes from TCRdb applying MiXCR to the multiplex PCR reads. The table records 250,000 to 300,000 distinct CDR3 sequences, roughly 19% of them present only once. Sequenced input: blood. These receptors originate from a man aged 45-60 years with Graves' ophthalmopathy. CDR3s leave out the opening cysteine and the closing phenylalanine or tryptophan. D genes are given only for firm matches. Not all rows give a size; the values are once, few, many and, for expanded clones, a class.

V	size	D	J	CDR3
TRBV28	.	TRBD2	TRBJ2-2	ASSSDRLGLAINTGELF
TRBV20-1	.	.	TRBJ1-5	SARRGNRVNNQPQH
TRBV6-1	many	.	TRBJ2-7	ASSASRDSYEQY
TRBV19	.	.	TRBJ1-5	ASSMRPGDQPQH
TRBV7-9	many	TRBD2	TRBJ2-3	ASSSPTSGTDTQY
TRBV19	.	.	TRBJ2-3	ASSDGGADTQY
TRBV27	many	.	TRBJ1-5	ASSSRQGNQPQH
TRBV3-1	few	.	TRBJ1-4	ASSGNRDQSLGEKLF
TRBV10-1	few	TRBD1	TRBJ1-2	ASSGQGIDRYGYT
TRBV5-6	.	TRBD2	TRBJ2-7	ASSLWGGSVEQY
TRBV20-1	many	.	TRBJ1-6	SAPAGATLH